The rows below give T cell receptor beta chains drawn from one sample of a study of blood T cell repertoires in COVID-19. Assay: immunoSEQ multiplex PCR; the TCRdb copy retains only in-frame clones and omits some. This sample carries some 280,000 clones, roughly 90% of them seen once, and the ten largest clones take roughly 0.92%. The sequencing input was peripheral blood. These receptors were obtained from a woman between 40 and 50 years old who had recovered from COVID-19. The CDR3 runs from the conserved cysteine through the conserved F or W. The order of the fields is J gene, clone size, V gene, D gene, CDR3 protein, CDR3 DNA. The D gene is left open where the match is weak. Size tells how often a clone was seen (once, few, many) or the class of an expanded clone, and some rows leave it out.

J gene: TRBJ2-2; clone size: -; V gene: TRBV5-1; D gene: TRBD2; CDR3 protein: CASSLGGTNVVGELFF; CDR3 DNA: TGCGCCAGCAGCTTGGGTGGGACTAACGTTGTCGGGGAGCTGTTTTTT
J gene: TRBJ1-1; clone size: -; V gene: TRBV18; D gene: -; CDR3 protein: CASSPLQGTDTEAFF; CDR3 DNA: TGTGCCAGCTCACCGTTACAGGGTACGGACACTGAAGCTTTCTTT
J gene: TRBJ2-1; clone size: -; V gene: TRBV7-6; D gene: -; CDR3 protein: CASSLALGRGNEQFF; CDR3 DNA: TGTGCCAGCAGCTTAGCCCTCGGGAGAGGAAATGAGCAGTTCTTC
J gene: TRBJ2-7; clone size: -; V gene: TRBV25-1; D gene: TRBD1; CDR3 protein: CASRWDSSSEQYF; CDR3 DNA: TGTGCCAGCAGGTGGGACAGTTCTTCCGAGCAGTACTTC
J gene: TRBJ1-1; clone size: -; V gene: TRBV10-3; D gene: TRBD1; CDR3 protein: CATTPGQLNTEAFF; CDR3 DNA: TGTGCCACCACTCCGGGACAGCTTAACACTGAAGCTTTCTTT
J gene: TRBJ2-1; clone size: -; V gene: TRBV19; D gene: TRBD1; CDR3 protein: CASSMLGTGGGEQFF; CDR3 DNA: TGTGCCAGTAGTATGCTCGGGACAGGGGGCGGCGAGCAGTTCTTC
J gene: TRBJ1-2; clone size: -; V gene: TRBV28; D gene: TRBD1; CDR3 protein: CASSLSGTGGYGYTF; CDR3 DNA: TGTGCCAGCAGTTTATCCGGGACAGGGGGGTATGGCTACACCTTC
J gene: TRBJ2-7; clone size: -; V gene: TRBV7-8; D gene: TRBD2; CDR3 protein: CASSLAAGYHYEQYF; CDR3 DNA: TGTGCCAGCAGCTTAGCAGCGGGATACCACTACGAGCAGTACTTC
J gene: TRBJ2-6; clone size: -; V gene: TRBV10-3; D gene: -; CDR3 protein: CAISVQGPGANVLTF; CDR3 DNA: TGTGCCATCAGTGTCCAGGGCCCTGGGGCCAACGTCCTGACTTTC
J gene: TRBJ1-6; clone size: -; V gene: TRBV4-2; D gene: -; CDR3 protein: CASSQLYGANSPLHF; CDR3 DNA: TGTGCCAGCAGCCAACTCTATGGGGCTAATTCACCCCTCCACTTT
J gene: TRBJ2-5; clone size: -; V gene: TRBV28; D gene: TRBD1; CDR3 protein: CASSFSGQGQETQYF; CDR3 DNA: TGTGCCAGCAGTTTTTCCGGACAGGGCCAAGAGACCCAGTACTTC
J gene: TRBJ2-5; clone size: once; V gene: TRBV30; D gene: TRBD2; CDR3 protein: CAWSVPGREGSETQYF; CDR3 DNA: TGTGCCTGGAGTGTACCTGGGCGGGAGGGCTCAGAGACCCAGTACTTC
J gene: TRBJ2-7; clone size: -; V gene: TRBV11-3; D gene: TRBD1; CDR3 protein: CASSPLGWGQTSYEQYF; CDR3 DNA: TGTGCCAGCAGTCCCCTGGGCTGGGGACAGACATCCTACGAGCAGTACTTC
J gene: TRBJ2-1; clone size: -; V gene: TRBV4-1; D gene: TRBD2; CDR3 protein: CASSQSPSGRAVNEQFF; CDR3 DNA: TGCGCCAGCAGCCAATCACCTAGCGGGAGGGCCGTCAATGAGCAGTTCTTC
J gene: TRBJ1-5; clone size: once; V gene: TRBV30; D gene: -; CDR3 protein: CAWSDPRMTEGNQPQHF; CDR3 DNA: TGTGCCTGGAGTGACCCCCGAATGACAGAGGGCAATCAGCCCCAGCATTTT
J gene: TRBJ2-1; clone size: -; V gene: TRBV24-1; D gene: -; CDR3 protein: CATSDEGRNEQFF; CDR3 DNA: TGTGCCACCAGTGACGAGGGTAGGAATGAGCAGTTCTTC
J gene: TRBJ2-6; clone size: -; V gene: TRBV10-3; D gene: -; CDR3 protein: CAISEWGLPILSGANVLTF; CDR3 DNA: TGTGCCATCAGTGAATGGGGGCTACCTATCCTCTCTGGGGCCAACGTCCTGACTTTC
J gene: TRBJ1-6; clone size: -; V gene: TRBV7-9; D gene: -; CDR3 protein: CASTRGEGYYNSPLHF; CDR3 DNA: TGTGCCAGCACCCGTGGCGAGGGCTACTATAATTCACCCCTCCACTTT
J gene: TRBJ1-2; clone size: -; V gene: TRBV6-6; D gene: TRBD1; CDR3 protein: CASSHPTGVSYGYTF; CDR3 DNA: TGTGCCAGCAGCCATCCGACAGGGGTGAGCTATGGCTACACCTTC
J gene: TRBJ2-5; clone size: -; V gene: TRBV19; D gene: TRBD1; CDR3 protein: CASSTRTGEETQYF; CDR3 DNA: TGTGCCAGTAGTACCCGGACAGGGGAAGAGACCCAGTACTTC
J gene: TRBJ2-1; clone size: -; V gene: TRBV18; D gene: -; CDR3 protein: CASSPESGFTWDEQFF; CDR3 DNA: TGTGCCAGCTCACCAGAATCCGGGTTTACATGGGATGAGCAGTTCTTC
J gene: TRBJ2-1; clone size: -; V gene: TRBV27; D gene: -; CDR3 protein: CASSKLTGAGSYNEQFF; CDR3 DNA: TGTGCCAGCTCTAAATTAACCGGAGCGGGCTCCTACAATGAGCAGTTCTTC
J gene: TRBJ2-2; clone size: -; V gene: TRBV5-1; D gene: TRBD1; CDR3 protein: CASSLAGQLYTGELFF; CDR3 DNA: TGCGCCAGCAGCTTGGCGGGACAGCTATACACCGGGGAGCTGTTTTTT
J gene: TRBJ2-2; clone size: -; V gene: TRBV3-1/TRBV3-2; D gene: -; CDR3 protein: CASSQRPGELFF; CDR3 DNA: TGTGCCAGCAGCCAGCGGCCCGGGGAGCTGTTTTTT
J gene: TRBJ1-6; clone size: once; V gene: TRBV7-9; D gene: TRBD1; CDR3 protein: CASSETTGSYNSPLHF; CDR3 DNA: TGTGCCAGCAGCGAGACGACAGGGTCCTATAATTCACCCCTCCACTTT
J gene: TRBJ2-5; clone size: -; V gene: TRBV6-5; D gene: -; CDR3 protein: CASSPVEGAGETQYF; CDR3 DNA: TGTGCCAGCAGTCCAGTGGAGGGGGCTGGGGAGACCCAGTACTTC
J gene: TRBJ1-3; clone size: -; V gene: TRBV28; D gene: TRBD1; CDR3 protein: CASSLSTGSYEGNTIYF; CDR3 DNA: TGTGCCAGCAGTTTGTCGACAGGGAGCTATGAGGGAAACACCATATATTTT
J gene: TRBJ1-4; clone size: -; V gene: TRBV27; D gene: -; CDR3 protein: CASSLRAGEEKLFF; CDR3 DNA: TGTGCCAGCAGTTTACGGGCAGGGGAGGAAAAACTGTTTTTT
J gene: TRBJ2-1; clone size: -; V gene: TRBV13; D gene: -; CDR3 protein: CASSSRLSSYNEQFF; CDR3 DNA: TGTGCCAGCAGCTCGAGACTTAGCTCCTACAATGAGCAGTTCTTC
J gene: TRBJ2-3; clone size: -; V gene: TRBV7-2; D gene: -; CDR3 protein: CASSFLARTDSPDTQYF; CDR3 DNA: TGTGCCAGCAGCTTTTTAGCGAGAACAGACTCCCCCGATACGCAGTATTTT
J gene: TRBJ2-5; clone size: -; V gene: TRBV6-5; D gene: -; CDR3 protein: CASSYSPGLEGETQYF; CDR3 DNA: TGTGCCAGCAGTTACTCTCCCGGGTTGGAGGGAGAGACCCAGTACTTC
J gene: TRBJ2-1; clone size: -; V gene: TRBV27; D gene: TRBD2; CDR3 protein: CASSLVGGVAGSKQFF; CDR3 DNA: TGTGCCAGCAGTTTGGTAGGCGGGGTAGCGGGGAGTAAGCAGTTCTTC
J gene: TRBJ2-7; clone size: -; V gene: TRBV14; D gene: TRBD2; CDR3 protein: CASSWGGRNEQYF; CDR3 DNA: TGTGCCAGCAGCTGGGGGGGAAGAAACGAGCAGTACTTC
J gene: TRBJ2-3; clone size: -; V gene: TRBV5-4; D gene: TRBD2; CDR3 protein: CASSQLADASTDTQYF; CDR3 DNA: TGTGCCAGCAGCCAACTAGCGGATGCTAGCACAGATACGCAGTATTTT
J gene: TRBJ2-7; clone size: -; V gene: TRBV19; D gene: -; CDR3 protein: CASSTFRATYEQYF; CDR3 DNA: TGTGCCAGTAGTACTTTCAGGGCAACCTACGAGCAGTACTTC
J gene: TRBJ2-7; clone size: -; V gene: TRBV29-1; D gene: -; CDR3 protein: CSVDAGGQFEQYF; CDR3 DNA: TGCAGCGTTGACGCAGGGGGGCAGTTCGAGCAGTACTTC
J gene: TRBJ2-7; clone size: -; V gene: TRBV28; D gene: -; CDR3 protein: CASSSPAGALGLYF; CDR3 DNA: TGTGCCAGCAGTTCTCCGGCGGGGGCCTTAGGGCTGTACTTC
J gene: TRBJ1-1; clone size: -; V gene: TRBV30; D gene: TRBD1; CDR3 protein: CAWRGTEFYTEAFF; CDR3 DNA: TGTGCCTGGAGGGGGACAGAATTCTACACTGAAGCTTTCTTT
J gene: TRBJ2-7; clone size: -; V gene: TRBV19; D gene: -; CDR3 protein: CASSIVLESEQYF; CDR3 DNA: TGTGCCAGTAGTATAGTTTTGGAGTCCGAGCAGTACTTC
J gene: TRBJ2-1; clone size: -; V gene: TRBV5-6; D gene: -; CDR3 protein: CASSSTYYNEQFF; CDR3 DNA: TGTGCCAGCAGCTCGACTTATTACAATGAGCAGTTCTTC
J gene: TRBJ2-2; clone size: -; V gene: TRBV6-5; D gene: -; CDR3 protein: CASSPPEGELFF; CDR3 DNA: TGTGCCAGCAGTCCTCCCGAGGGGGAGCTGTTTTTT
J gene: TRBJ1-5; clone size: -; V gene: TRBV30; D gene: -; CDR3 protein: CAWSFPNQPQHF; CDR3 DNA: TGTGCCTGGAGCTTTCCTAATCAGCCCCAGCATTTT
J gene: TRBJ2-7; clone size: -; V gene: TRBV7-2; D gene: TRBD1; CDR3 protein: CASSINSAGTGDYEQYF; CDR3 DNA: TGTGCCAGCAGCATCAATAGCGCCGGGACAGGGGACTACGAGCAGTACTTC
J gene: TRBJ2-3; clone size: -; V gene: TRBV29-1; D gene: TRBD1; CDR3 protein: CSVAGGATDTQYF; CDR3 DNA: TGCAGCGTCGCAGGGGGCGCGACAGATACGCAGTATTTT
J gene: TRBJ1-1; clone size: -; V gene: TRBV9; D gene: TRBD1; CDR3 protein: CASSVGGQEAFF; CDR3 DNA: TGTGCCAGCAGCGTAGGGGGACAGGAAGCTTTCTTT
J gene: TRBJ2-5; clone size: -; V gene: TRBV2; D gene: TRBD1; CDR3 protein: CASRNPGTGQETQYF; CDR3 DNA: TGTGCCAGCAGGAACCCCGGGACAGGCCAAGAGACCCAGTACTTC
J gene: TRBJ1-4; clone size: -; V gene: TRBV30; D gene: TRBD1; CDR3 protein: CAWTGTGREKLFF; CDR3 DNA: TGTGCCTGGACAGGGACAGGGCGCGAAAAACTGTTTTTT
J gene: TRBJ2-2; clone size: -; V gene: TRBV7-8; D gene: TRBD2; CDR3 protein: CASSPRGSGSIGTGELFF; CDR3 DNA: TGTGCCAGCAGCCCCCGTGGTAGCGGGAGTATTGGCACCGGGGAGCTGTTTTTT
J gene: TRBJ2-3; clone size: -; V gene: TRBV30; D gene: -; CDR3 protein: CAWSVVRGTDTQYF; CDR3 DNA: TGTGCCTGGAGTGTGGTCAGGGGTACAGATACGCAGTATTTT
J gene: TRBJ1-1; clone size: -; V gene: TRBV11-2; D gene: -; CDR3 protein: CASMTGPSNTEAFF; CDR3 DNA: TGTGCCAGCATGACAGGCCCCTCGAACACTGAAGCTTTCTTT
J gene: TRBJ2-2; clone size: -; V gene: TRBV14; D gene: TRBD2; CDR3 protein: CASSKGLAGSGELFF; CDR3 DNA: TGTGCCAGCAGCAAAGGACTAGCTGGATCCGGGGAGCTGTTTTTT
J gene: TRBJ2-3; clone size: -; V gene: TRBV9; D gene: TRBD2; CDR3 protein: CASSVSGEGRPDTQYF; CDR3 DNA: TGTGCCAGCAGCGTATCGGGGGAGGGCCGTCCGGATACGCAGTATTTT
J gene: TRBJ2-7; clone size: once; V gene: TRBV5-1; D gene: -; CDR3 protein: CASSLIVTSSSYEQYF; CDR3 DNA: TGCGCCAGCAGCTTGATTGTGACTTCGAGCTCCTACGAGCAGTACTTC
J gene: TRBJ1-6; clone size: -; V gene: TRBV6-5; D gene: -; CDR3 protein: CASSYSWTVLDSPLHF; CDR3 DNA: TGTGCCAGCAGTTACTCCTGGACAGTATTGGATTCACCCCTCCACTTT
J gene: TRBJ2-2; clone size: -; V gene: TRBV15; D gene: -; CDR3 protein: CATSRDHQGINTGELFF; CDR3 DNA: TGTGCCACCAGCAGAGATCACCAGGGGATAAACACCGGGGAGCTGTTTTTT
J gene: TRBJ2-5; clone size: -; V gene: TRBV3-1/TRBV3-2; D gene: -; CDR3 protein: CASSRDTTVTQYF; CDR3 DNA: TGTGCCAGCAGCCGGGACACCACAGTGACCCAGTACTTC
J gene: TRBJ2-7; clone size: -; V gene: TRBV11-2; D gene: -; CDR3 protein: CASSLEAGLFGEQYF; CDR3 DNA: TGTGCCAGCAGCTTAGAGGCGGGGTTGTTCGGCGAGCAGTACTTC
J gene: TRBJ2-1; clone size: few; V gene: TRBV6-1; D gene: -; CDR3 protein: CASSEGGPRNEQFF; CDR3 DNA: TGTGCCAGCAGTGAGGGAGGCCCAAGGAATGAGCAGTTCTTC